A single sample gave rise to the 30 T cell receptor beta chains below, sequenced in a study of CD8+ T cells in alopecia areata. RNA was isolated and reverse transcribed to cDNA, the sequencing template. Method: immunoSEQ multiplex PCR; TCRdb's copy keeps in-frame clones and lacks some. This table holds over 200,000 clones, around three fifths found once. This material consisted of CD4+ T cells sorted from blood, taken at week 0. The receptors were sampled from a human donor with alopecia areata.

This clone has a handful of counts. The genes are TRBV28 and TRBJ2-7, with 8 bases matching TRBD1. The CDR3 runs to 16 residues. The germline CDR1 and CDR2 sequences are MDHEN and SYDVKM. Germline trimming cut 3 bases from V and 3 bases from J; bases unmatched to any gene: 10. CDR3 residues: CASSFLRRDRLYEQYF. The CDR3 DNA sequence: TGTGCCAGCAGTTTCCTCCGGAGGGACAGGCTCTACGAGCAGTACTTC.

CDR3 residues: CASSVEGTGARELFF. DNA of the CDR3: TGTGCCAGCAGCGTAGAAGGGACAGGGGCGAGGGAACTGTTTTTT. The chain joins TRBV9 to TRBJ1-4, with TRBD1 matching 10 bases. Germline V lookup: CDR1 SGDLS, CDR2 YYNGEE. The CDR3 length is 15 residues. The V gene end was trimmed by 0 bases and the J gene end by 12 bases; junction bases not matched to a gene: 8. The full variable domain, its missing parts supplied by reference TRBV9 and TRBJ1-4, is DSGVTQTPKHLITATGQRVTLRCSPRSGDLSVYWYQQSLDQGLQFLIQYYNGEERAKGNILERFSAQQFPDLHSELNLSSLELGDSALYFCASSVEGTGARELFFGSGTQLSVL.

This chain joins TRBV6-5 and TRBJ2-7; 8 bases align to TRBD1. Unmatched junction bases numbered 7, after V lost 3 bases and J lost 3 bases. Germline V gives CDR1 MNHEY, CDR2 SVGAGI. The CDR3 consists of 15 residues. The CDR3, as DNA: TGTGCCAGCAGTTATTCGGGACAGGAAAACTACGAGCAGTACTTC. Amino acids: CASSYSGQENYEQYF.

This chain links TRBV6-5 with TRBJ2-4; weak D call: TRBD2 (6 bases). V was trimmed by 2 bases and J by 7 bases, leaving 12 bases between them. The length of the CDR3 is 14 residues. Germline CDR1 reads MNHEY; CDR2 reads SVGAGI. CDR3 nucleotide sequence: TGTGCCAGCAGTTACACCGGACGGGGGAACATTCAGTACTTC. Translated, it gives CASSYTGRGNIQYF.

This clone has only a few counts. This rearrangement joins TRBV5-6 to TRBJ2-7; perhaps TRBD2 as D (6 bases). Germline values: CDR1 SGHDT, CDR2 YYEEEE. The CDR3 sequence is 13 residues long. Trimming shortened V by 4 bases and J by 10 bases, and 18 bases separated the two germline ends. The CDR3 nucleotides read TGTGCCAGCAGCGGGATTCGGGCGGGACTTCAGTACTTC. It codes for CASSGIRAGLQYF. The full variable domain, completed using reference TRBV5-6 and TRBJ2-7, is DAGVTQSPTHLIKTRGQQVTLRCSPKSGHDTVSWYQQALGQGPQFIFQYYEEEERQRGNFPDRFSGHQFPNYSSELNVNALLLGDSALYLCASSGIRAGLQYFGPGTRLTVT.

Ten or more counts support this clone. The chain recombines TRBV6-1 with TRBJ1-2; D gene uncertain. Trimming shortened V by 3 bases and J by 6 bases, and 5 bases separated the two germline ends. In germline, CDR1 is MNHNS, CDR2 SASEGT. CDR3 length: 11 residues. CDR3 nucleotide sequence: TGTGCCAGCAGTGACCGTAATGGCTACACCTTC. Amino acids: CASSDRNGYTF.

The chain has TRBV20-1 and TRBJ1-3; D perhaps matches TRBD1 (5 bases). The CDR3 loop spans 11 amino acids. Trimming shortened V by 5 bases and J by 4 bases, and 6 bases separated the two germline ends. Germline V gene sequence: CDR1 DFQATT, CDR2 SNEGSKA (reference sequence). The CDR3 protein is CSAWDGNTIYF. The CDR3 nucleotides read TGCAGTGCTTGGGACGGAAACACCATATATTTT.

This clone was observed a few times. The CDR3 region is CASSLIGEKETQYF. In nucleotides, the CDR3 is TGTGCCAGCAGTTTGATTGGGGAAAAAGAGACCCAGTACTTC. The gene calls are TRBV27 and TRBJ2-5; the D is unclear. V lost 3 bases, J lost 3 bases, and 11 bases lay in between. The CDR3 is made up of 14 amino acids. Germline CDR1 is MNHEY and CDR2 is SMNVEV (reference sequence).

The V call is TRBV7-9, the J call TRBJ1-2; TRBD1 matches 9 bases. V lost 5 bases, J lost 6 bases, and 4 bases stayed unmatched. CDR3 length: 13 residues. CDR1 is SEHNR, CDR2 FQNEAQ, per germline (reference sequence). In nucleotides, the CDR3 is TGTGCCAGCAGCCACGGGACAGGGAATGGCTACACCTTC. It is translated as CASSHGTGNGYTF.

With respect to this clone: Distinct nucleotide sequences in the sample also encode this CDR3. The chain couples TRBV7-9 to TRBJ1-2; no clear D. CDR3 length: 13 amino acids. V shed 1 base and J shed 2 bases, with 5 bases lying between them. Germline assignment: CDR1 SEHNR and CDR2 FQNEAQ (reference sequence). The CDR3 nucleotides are TGTGCCAGCAGCTTAGGGGAAAACTATGGCTACACCTTC. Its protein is CASSLGENYGYTF.

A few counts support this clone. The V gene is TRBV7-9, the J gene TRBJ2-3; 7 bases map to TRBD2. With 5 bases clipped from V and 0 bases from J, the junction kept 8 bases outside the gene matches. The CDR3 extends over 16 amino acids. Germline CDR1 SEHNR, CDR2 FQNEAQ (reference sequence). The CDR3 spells CASSPGYSGSTDTQYF. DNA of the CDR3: TGTGCCAGCAGCCCCGGATATAGCGGGAGCACAGATACGCAGTATTTT.

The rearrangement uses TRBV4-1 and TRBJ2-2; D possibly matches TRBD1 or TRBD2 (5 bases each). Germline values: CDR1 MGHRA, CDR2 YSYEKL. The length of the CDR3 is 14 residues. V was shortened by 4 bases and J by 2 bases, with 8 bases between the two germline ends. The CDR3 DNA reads TGCGCCAGCAGCCGGGGACCAAACACCGGGGAGCTGTTTTTT. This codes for CASSRGPNTGELFF.

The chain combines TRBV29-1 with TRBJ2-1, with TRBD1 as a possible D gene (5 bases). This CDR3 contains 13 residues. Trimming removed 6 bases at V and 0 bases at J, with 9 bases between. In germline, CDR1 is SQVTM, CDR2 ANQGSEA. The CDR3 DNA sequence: TGCAGCGTGGACAAGAGCTCCTACAATGAGCAGTTCTTC. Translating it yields CSVDKSSYNEQFF.

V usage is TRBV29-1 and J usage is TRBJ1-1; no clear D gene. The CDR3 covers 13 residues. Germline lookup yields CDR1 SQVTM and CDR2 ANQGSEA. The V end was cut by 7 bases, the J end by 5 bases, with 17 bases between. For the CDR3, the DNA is TGCAGCGGAGCCCTCGCCCATGGGACTGAAGCTTTCTTT. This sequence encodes CSGALAHGTEAFF.

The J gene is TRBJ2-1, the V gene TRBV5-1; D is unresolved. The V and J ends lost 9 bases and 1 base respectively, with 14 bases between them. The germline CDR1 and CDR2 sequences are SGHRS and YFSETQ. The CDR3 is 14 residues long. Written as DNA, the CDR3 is TGCGCCACCAACGATTTAGGTTCCTACAATGAGCAGTTCTTC. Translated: CATNDLGSYNEQFF.

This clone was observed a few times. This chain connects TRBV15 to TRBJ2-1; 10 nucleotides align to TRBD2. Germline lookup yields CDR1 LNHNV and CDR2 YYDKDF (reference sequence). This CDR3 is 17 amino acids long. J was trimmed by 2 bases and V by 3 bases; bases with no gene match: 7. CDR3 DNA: TGTGCCACCAGCAGTCTAAGCGGGAGGGCCCCCTACAATGAGCAGTTCTTC. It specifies CATSSLSGRAPYNEQFF.

The CDR3 reads CASSYSRGGYNSPLHF. The CDR3 bases are TGTGCCAGCAGTTACAGTAGAGGGGGCTATAATTCACCCCTCCACTTT. V is TRBV6-6 and J is TRBJ1-6; maybe TRBD1 (6 bases). The CDR3 is made up of 16 amino acids. The germline V gene has CDR1 MNHNY and CDR2 SVGAGI (reference sequence). With 2 bases removed from V and 3 bases from J, the gap between germline ends came to 11 bases.

The CDR3 sequence: CAWVPSGTYEQYF. In nucleotides, the CDR3 is TGTGCCTGGGTCCCCAGCGGGACCTACGAGCAGTACTTC. The rearrangement uses TRBV30 and TRBJ2-7; 7 bases map to TRBD2. CDR1 is GTSNPN, CDR2 SVGIG, per germline (reference sequence). J gave up 2 bases and V 5 bases, and 6 bases lay outside the gene matches. The CDR3 extends over 13 amino acids.

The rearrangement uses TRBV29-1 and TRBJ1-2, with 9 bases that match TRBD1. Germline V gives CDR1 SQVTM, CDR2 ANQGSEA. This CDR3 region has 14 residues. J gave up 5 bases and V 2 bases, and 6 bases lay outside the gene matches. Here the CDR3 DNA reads TGCAGCGTTGAACCACAGGGGGCTGGTTATGGCTACACCTTC. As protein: CSVEPQGAGYGYTF.

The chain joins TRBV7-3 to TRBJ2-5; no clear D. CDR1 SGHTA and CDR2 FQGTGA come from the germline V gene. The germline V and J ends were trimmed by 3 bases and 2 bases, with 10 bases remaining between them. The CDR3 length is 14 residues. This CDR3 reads CASSFPTVQETQYF. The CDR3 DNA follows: TGTGCCAGCAGCTTTCCGACTGTTCAAGAGACCCAGTACTTC.

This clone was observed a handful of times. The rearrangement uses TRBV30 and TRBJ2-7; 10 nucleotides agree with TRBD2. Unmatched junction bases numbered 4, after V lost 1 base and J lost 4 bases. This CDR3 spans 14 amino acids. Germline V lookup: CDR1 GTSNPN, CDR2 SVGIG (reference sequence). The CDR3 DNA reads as TGTGCCTGGAGTGGAGGGACTAGCGAATACGAGCAGTACTTC. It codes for CAWSGGTSEYEQYF.

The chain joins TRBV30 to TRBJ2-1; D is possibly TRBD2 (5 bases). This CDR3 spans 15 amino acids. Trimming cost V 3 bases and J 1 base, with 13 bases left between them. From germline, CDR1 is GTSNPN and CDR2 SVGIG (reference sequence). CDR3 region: CAWSAESGSYNEQFF. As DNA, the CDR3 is TGTGCCTGGAGCGCAGAGTCGGGGTCCTACAATGAGCAGTTCTTC.

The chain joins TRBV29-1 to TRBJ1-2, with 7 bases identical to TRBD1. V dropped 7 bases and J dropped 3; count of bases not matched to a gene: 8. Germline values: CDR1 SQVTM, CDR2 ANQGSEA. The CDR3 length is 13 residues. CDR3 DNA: TGCAGCGCCGGGACAGATCTTTACTATGGCTACACCTTC. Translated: CSAGTDLYYGYTF.

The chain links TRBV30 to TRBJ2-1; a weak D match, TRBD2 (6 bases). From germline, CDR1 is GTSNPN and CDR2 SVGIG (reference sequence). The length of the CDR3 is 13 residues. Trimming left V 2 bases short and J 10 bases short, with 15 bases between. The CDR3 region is CAWSKGLRLEQFF. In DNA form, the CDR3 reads TGTGCCTGGAGTAAGGGACTGAGGTTAGAGCAGTTCTTC.

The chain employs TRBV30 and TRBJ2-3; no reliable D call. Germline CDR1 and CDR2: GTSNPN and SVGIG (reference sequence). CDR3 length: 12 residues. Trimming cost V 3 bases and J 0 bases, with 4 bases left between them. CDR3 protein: CAWRSSTDTQYF. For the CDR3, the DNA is TGTGCCTGGAGGTCCAGCACAGATACGCAGTATTTT.

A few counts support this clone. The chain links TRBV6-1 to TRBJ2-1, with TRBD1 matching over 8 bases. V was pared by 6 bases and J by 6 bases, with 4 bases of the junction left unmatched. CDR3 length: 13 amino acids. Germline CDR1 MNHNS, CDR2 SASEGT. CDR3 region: CASRGQAINEQFF. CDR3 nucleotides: TGTGCCAGCAGGGGACAGGCGATCAATGAGCAGTTCTTC.

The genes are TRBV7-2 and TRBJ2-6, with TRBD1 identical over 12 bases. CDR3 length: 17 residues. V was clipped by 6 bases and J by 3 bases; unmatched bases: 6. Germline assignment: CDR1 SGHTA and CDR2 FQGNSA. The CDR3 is CASSPGTGGGGANVLTF. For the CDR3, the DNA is TGTGCCAGCAGTCCGGGGACAGGGGGCGGTGGGGCCAACGTCCTGACTTTC.

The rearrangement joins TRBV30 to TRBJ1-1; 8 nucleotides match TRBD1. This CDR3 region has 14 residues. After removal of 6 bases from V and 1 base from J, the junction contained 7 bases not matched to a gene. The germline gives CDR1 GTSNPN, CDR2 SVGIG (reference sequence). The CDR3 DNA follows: TGTGCCTGCACGGGACAGGTTTCGAACACTGAAGCTTTCTTT. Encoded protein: CACTGQVSNTEAFF.

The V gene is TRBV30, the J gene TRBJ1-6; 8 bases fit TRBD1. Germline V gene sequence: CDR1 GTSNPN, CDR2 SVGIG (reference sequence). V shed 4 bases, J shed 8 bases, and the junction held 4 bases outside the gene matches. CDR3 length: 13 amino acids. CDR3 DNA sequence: TGTGCCTGGAAAGGACAGGGTGATTCACCCCTCCACTTT. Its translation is CAWKGQGDSPLHF.

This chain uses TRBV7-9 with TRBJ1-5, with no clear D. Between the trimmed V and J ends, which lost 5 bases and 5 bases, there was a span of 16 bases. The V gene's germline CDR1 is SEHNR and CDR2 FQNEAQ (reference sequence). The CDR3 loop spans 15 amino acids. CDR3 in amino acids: CASSPRGPGDQPQHF. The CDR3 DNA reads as TGTGCCAGCAGCCCTCGTGGTCCCGGGGATCAGCCCCAGCATTTT.